This T cell receptor beta chain was sequenced in a study of blood T cell repertoires in COVID-19. Turning to the study itself: Some COVID-19 samples were acute and others convalescent; all came from the United States, Italy and Spain. Sources were T cells, B-cell-depleted T cells, or PBMCs; the material itself was cDNA or gDNA.

V was clipped by 0 bases and J by 4 bases, with 12 bases between them. This CDR3 comprises 15 residues. CDR1 and CDR2 from the germline V gene are SGHDT and YYEEEE. Per the original data handling: The authors estimated nucleated cell counts from reference gene primer amplification. This table comes from immunoSEQ multiplex PCR, and its TCRdb copy is limited to in-frame clones, with some not included. Clone size and the V and J calls come from that table; the DNA yielded D and trimming. The table lists approximately 68,000 clones, about 89% of them singletons. This chain joins TRBV5-6 and TRBJ2-3, with a tentative D call TRBD1 (5 bases). The clonotype originates from a woman between 55 and 75 years old with acute or convalescent COVID-19. Material for sequencing was peripheral blood. CDR3 protein: CASSLVGQGPDTQYF. The CDR3 region has the DNA TGTGCCAGCAGCTTGGTGGGGCAAGGCCCAGATACGCAGTATTTT.